This is a list of T cell receptor beta chains from one sample in a study of T-cell reconstitution after alpha-beta-depleted transplantation in children. In TCRdb, the PCR reads were re-called with MiXCR into one record per CDR3 protein. The sample records 240,000 or so distinct CDR3 sequences, roughly 8% being singletons. Sequences were derived from PBMCs, mostly from graft donor cells, sampled 180 days after TCRalphabeta/CD19-depleted stem cell transplant. The source of these receptors is a male patient younger than 18 who had a stem cell transplant for acute lymphoblastic leukemia, so the T cells may come from the graft donor. Both conserved end residues are part of each CDR3. The order of the fields is V gene, CDR3 length, CDR3 protein.

v_call: TRBV28
cdr3_length: 14
cdr3_aa: CASSLTTGNTEAFF

v_call: TRBV12-3/TRBV12-4
cdr3_length: 12
cdr3_aa: CAISPPTPEQYF

v_call: TRBV29-1
cdr3_length: 14
cdr3_aa: CSVSGQGSYNEQFF

v_call: TRBV6-1
cdr3_length: 15
cdr3_aa: CASSKRQGGGTEAFF

v_call: TRBV4-1
cdr3_length: 14
cdr3_aa: CASSQGYYQETQYF

v_call: TRBV5-1
cdr3_length: 14
cdr3_aa: CASSLWDTSYEQYF

v_call: TRBV12-5
cdr3_length: 15
cdr3_aa: CASGLDGTANTEAFF

v_call: TRBV7-7
cdr3_length: 15
cdr3_aa: CASSLVAGNQETQYF

v_call: TRBV6-1
cdr3_length: 14
cdr3_aa: CASSAKSTGNEQYF

v_call: TRBV21-1
cdr3_length: 13
cdr3_aa: CASSVLGPYEQYF

v_call: TRBV7-8
cdr3_length: 17
cdr3_aa: CASSLAGGNSNTGELFF